This TCR beta chain is drawn from a study of control samples from healthy donors and cancer patients. V trimming: 1 base; J trimming: 1 base; junction bases outside the gene matches: 4. CDR1 and CDR2 (germline): SGDLS, YYNGEE. This CDR3 region has 17 residues. Clones were read by immunoSEQ multiplex PCR, and TCRdb kept only the in-frame ones, dropping some. The sample carries about 34,000 clones, over 85% recorded once. The TCR originated in a man in his forties with colorectal cancer. The rearrangement uses TRBV9 and TRBJ2-6, with 8 bases fitting TRBD1. Sample: PBMCs. CDR3 coding DNA: TGTGCCAGCAGCGTAAGGACAGGGACGTCTGGGGCCAACGTCCTGACTTTC. Translation gives CASSVRTGTSGANVLTF.